This T cell receptor (beta chain) was sequenced in a study of blood T cell repertoires in COVID-19. Across the study: Acute and convalescent COVID-19 specimens originated in the United States, Italy and Spain.

The CDR3 loop spans 14 amino acids. Per germline, CDR1 LNHNV and CDR2 YYDKDF (reference sequence). V was trimmed by 4 bases and J by 8 bases, leaving 17 bases between them. Enrollees, roughly 18 to 89 years old, lived in 24 US areas. Generated by immunoSEQ multiplex PCR, the TCRdb table keeps only in-frame clones and is missing some. The sample records 270,000 or so clones, 88% being singletons. The chain uses TRBV15 and TRBJ1-1, with D possibly matching TRBD1 (5 bases). Sequencing was carried out using PBMCs or T cells enriched from blood (not recorded which). This TCR came from a woman aged 35 to 49 with acute COVID-19. The CDR3 DNA follows: TGTGCCACCAGCATATTCGCGGGGGGTCTGGAAGCTTTCTTT. Protein product: CATSIFAGGLEAFF.